The 31 T cell receptor beta chains presented below share a single source sample, sequenced in a study of OX40 agonist ivuxolimab in advanced cancers. Sequenced by immunoSEQ multiplex PCR; TCRdb stores in-frame clones only, minus some. The sample comprises roughly 86,000 clones, about 93% of which are singletons, and around 1.1% rests with the top ten. Sequenced material: CD4+ or CD8+ T cells sorted from blood, taken in a trial of the OX40 agonist ivuxolimab. The receptors were sampled from an adult with an advanced solid tumor such as melanoma, head and neck, liver or kidney cancer.

J is TRBJ2-3 and V is TRBV4-3; 8 bases are a match to TRBD2. The V gene's germline CDR1 is LGHNA and CDR2 YSLEER. J lost 5 bases, V lost 2 bases, and 12 bases had no gene match. This CDR3 spans 17 amino acids. CDR3 sequence reads: CASSQRDFGGEVDTQYF. CDR3 in DNA: TGCGCCAGCAGCCAAAGGGACTTCGGGGGGGAGGTAGATACGCAGTATTTT.

The rearrangement links TRBV6-4 to TRBJ2-5; no definite D call. Germline loops: CDR1 MRHNA, CDR2 SNTAGT. V was trimmed by 3 bases and J by 7 bases, leaving 9 bases between them. The CDR3 is 12 residues long. CDR3 sequence: CASSETDGTQYF. The CDR3 bases are TGTGCCAGCAGTGAAACAGATGGGACCCAGTACTTC.

V and J are TRBV30 and TRBJ1-2; a weak D match, TRBD1 (6 bases). The length of the CDR3 is 13 residues. V was pared by 3 bases and J by 8 bases, with 16 bases between. CDR1 and CDR2 (germline): GTSNPN, SVGIG (reference sequence). This CDR3 reads CAWRPVAGVGYTF. DNA for the CDR3: TGTGCCTGGAGACCGGTCGCAGGGGTCGGCTACACCTTC. Looking up the rest from reference TRBV30 and TRBJ1-2 gives the full variable domain: SQTIHQWPATLVQPVGSPLSLECTVEGTSNPNLYWYRQAAGRGLQLLFYSVGIGQISSEVPQNLSASRPQDRQFILSSKKLLLSDSGFYLCAWRPVAGVGYTFGSGTRLTVV.

V gene TRBV10-3 combines with J gene TRBJ2-1; unclear D gene. The CDR3 is 14 residues long. Germline CDR1 and CDR2: ENHRY and SYGVKD. Trimming removed 7 bases at V and 8 bases at J, with 18 bases between. In DNA, the CDR3 is TGTGCCATCAACCCCGGACCATTCGACGATGAGCAGTTCTTC. As protein: CAINPGPFDDEQFF.

V gene TRBV20-1 combines with J gene TRBJ1-2, with D tentatively TRBD1 (5 bases). CDR3 length: 11 residues. Per germline, CDR1 DFQATT and CDR2 SNEGSKA (reference sequence). The V end lost 5 bases, the J end lost 7 bases, and 11 bases lay between the germline ends. The CDR3 loop reads CSAWDSVGYTF. CDR3 DNA sequence: TGCAGTGCTTGGGACTCGGTTGGCTACACCTTC.

The chain has TRBV11-3 and TRBJ2-7; D may correspond to TRBD1 or TRBD2 (5 bases each). The CDR3 is 13 amino acids. V was pared by 1 base and J by 4 bases, with 8 bases between. The germline V gene has CDR1 SGHNT and CDR2 YENEEA. The CDR3 sequence is CASSLVRGYEQYF. Written as DNA, the CDR3 is TGTGCCAGCAGCTTAGTGAGGGGATACGAGCAGTACTTC.

The chain has TRBV6-5 and TRBJ1-3; D is ambiguous. This CDR3 has 14 residues. CDR1 and CDR2 from the germline V gene are MNHEY and SVGAGI. Trimming cost V 2 bases and J 2 bases, with 7 bases left between them. CDR3 loop: CASSYGETGNTIYF. The CDR3 DNA sequence: TGTGCCAGCAGTTACGGGGAAACTGGAAACACCATATATTTT.

The chain carries TRBV18 and TRBJ2-1, with 9 bases aligning to TRBD2. The CDR3 runs to 17 residues. The germline V gene has CDR1 KGHSH and CDR2 LQKENI. J was trimmed by 3 bases and V by 1 base; bases with no gene match: 7. CDR3 sequence (DNA): TGTGCCAGCTCACCACTAATAGCGGGAGAAATCTACAATGAGCAGTTCTTC. Protein sequence: CASSPLIAGEIYNEQFF.

The V and J genes are TRBV10-2 and TRBJ1-2; 7 bases map to TRBD1. CDR3 length: 16 amino acids. V lost 6 bases, J lost 2 bases, and 12 bases stayed unmatched. CDR1 and CDR2 from the germline V gene are WSHSY and SAAADI. The CDR3 loop is CASSRDRDKGNYGYTF. CDR3 sequence (DNA): TGCGCCAGCAGCCGAGACAGGGATAAAGGGAACTATGGCTACACCTTC.

The chain is built from TRBV19 and TRBJ2-7, with 11 bases lining up with TRBD2. This CDR3 is 15 amino acids long. V lost 4 bases and J lost 2; bases outside the gene matches: 4. Germline CDR1 and CDR2: LNHDA and SQIVND (reference sequence). CDR3 amino acids: CASSRTSGQAYEQYF. In nucleotides, the CDR3 is TGTGCCAGTAGTAGGACTAGCGGGCAAGCCTACGAGCAGTACTTC.

The chain has TRBV6-5 and TRBJ1-2; 9 bases line up with TRBD1. The CDR3 has 15 amino acids. With 0 bases clipped from V and 4 bases from J, the junction kept 3 bases outside the gene matches. Germline values: CDR1 MNHEY, CDR2 SVGAGI. The CDR3 here is CASSYSMTGGYGYTF. The CDR3 nucleotides read TGTGCCAGCAGTTACTCGATGACAGGGGGCTATGGCTACACCTTC.

The chain joins TRBV15 to TRBJ2-1; the match to TRBD1 covers 9 bases. CDR3 length: 16 residues. Germline assignment: CDR1 LNHNV and CDR2 YYDKDF (reference sequence). Trimming took 4 bases from V and 5 from J; bases not matched to a gene: 9. Here the CDR3 reads CATSNPRDRVNNEQFF. DNA of the CDR3: TGTGCCACCAGCAACCCGCGGGACAGGGTTAACAATGAGCAGTTCTTC.

The chain is built from TRBV2 and TRBJ1-1; D not certain. Trimming removed 6 bases at V and 7 bases at J, with 12 bases between. Germline V CDR1 and CDR2: SNHLY, FYNNEI. CDR3 length: 12 residues. CDR3 protein: CASSLEGFEAFF. The CDR3 region has the DNA TGTGCCAGCAGCCTCGAAGGGTTTGAAGCTTTCTTT.

Concerning this clone: This sample includes further DNA sequences coding for the same CDR3. The chain employs TRBV28 and TRBJ2-3; weak D call: TRBD2 (5 bases). The V gene lost 6 bases and the J gene lost 3 bases, with 13 bases spanning the gap. Germline values: CDR1 MDHEN, CDR2 SYDVKM. The CDR3 is 14 amino acids. This CDR3 is CASRPGGFTDTQYF. The CDR3 DNA follows: TGTGCCAGCAGGCCTGGCGGGTTTACAGATACGCAGTATTTT.

V and J are TRBV18 and TRBJ2-1; D ambiguous. CDR3 length: 13 residues. V lost 3 bases and J 3 bases, leaving 6 bases between the germline ends. Germline-derived CDR1 and CDR2 are KGHSH and LQKENI. Here the CDR3 reads CASSPLYYNEQFF. In DNA, the CDR3 is TGTGCCAGCTCACCCTTATACTACAATGAGCAGTTCTTC.

This clone was counted once. This chain uses TRBV2 with TRBJ2-7; a weak D match, TRBD2 (6 bases). The CDR3 spans 14 residues. The ends were cut back, 7 bases at V and 3 bases at J, with 16 bases in the middle. The V gene's germline CDR1 is SNHLY and CDR2 FYNNEI. This CDR3 is CASTEGPLGYEQYF. The CDR3 coding sequence is TGTGCCAGCACGGAGGGACCGCTAGGCTACGAGCAGTACTTC. Full variable domain (missing parts from reference TRBV2 and TRBJ2-7): EPEVTQTPSHQVTQMGQEVILRCVPISNHLYFYWYRQILGQKVEFLVSFYNNEISEKSEIFDDQFSVERPDGSNFTLKIRSTKLEDSAMYFCASTEGPLGYEQYFGPGTRLTVT.

This clone was seen once. CDR3 loop: CASSLGQGANYGYTF. CDR3 DNA sequence: TGTGCCAGCAGCTTGGGACAGGGGGCCAACTATGGCTACACCTTC. The chain is built from TRBV5-4 and TRBJ1-2; 10 bases are a match to TRBD1. This CDR3 has 15 amino acids. Germline V CDR1 and CDR2: SGHNT, YYREEE (reference sequence). V lost 0 bases to trimming and J lost 2 bases; unmatched junction nucleotides: 1.

This clone has a single count. The chain couples TRBV7-9 to TRBJ1-2, with 7 nucleotides matching TRBD1. J gave up 4 bases and V 8 bases, and 10 bases lay outside the gene matches. This CDR3 comprises 14 residues. CDR1 is SEHNR, CDR2 FQNEAQ, per germline (reference sequence). CDR3 DNA sequence: TGTGCCAGCGCTACTTCGGACAGGTCCTATGGCTACACCTTC. Translated: CASATSDRSYGYTF.

The V and J genes are TRBV28 and TRBJ1-5, with 8 bases matching TRBD1. The CDR3 extends over 12 amino acids. V dropped 6 bases and J dropped 7; count of bases not matched to a gene: 2. Germline values: CDR1 MDHEN, CDR2 SYDVKM. In nucleotides, the CDR3 is TGTGCCAGCAGGACAGGGGCCCAGCCCCAGCATTTT. This translates into CASRTGAQPQHF.

This clone has a handful of counts. J is TRBJ2-7 and V is TRBV18; no firm D call. The CDR3 covers 11 residues. From germline, CDR1 is KGHSH and CDR2 LQKENI. V lost 3 bases, J lost 4 bases, and 4 bases lay in between. CDR3 DNA: TGTGCCAGCTCACCCGAGTACGAGCAGTACTTC. Protein: CASSPEYEQYF.

J is TRBJ2-3 and V is TRBV19; 13 positions agree with TRBD2. The ends lost 6 bases at V and 5 bases at J; junction bases unmatched: 5. Per germline, CDR1 LNHDA and CDR2 SQIVND (reference sequence). The CDR3 has 15 amino acids. CDR3 region: CASSLLAGGLDTQYF. The CDR3 DNA follows: TGTGCCAGTAGCCTACTAGCGGGAGGGTTAGATACGCAGTATTTT.

The V gene is TRBV7-2, the J gene TRBJ2-7; TRBD1 matches 7 bases. Germline CDR1 and CDR2: SGHTA and FQGNSA. The CDR3 length is 15 residues. Trimming removed 5 bases from V and 5 bases from J; junction bases left unmatched: 12. CDR3 coding DNA: TGTGCCAGCAGCGCACGACAGGGCCCGTCAAACGAGCAGTACTTC. Its protein is CASSARQGPSNEQYF.

The rearrangement links TRBV27 to TRBJ1-2; D might be TRBD1 (6 bases). Germline CDR1 and CDR2: MNHEY and SMNVEV (reference sequence). This CDR3 region has 15 residues. V was shortened by 2 bases and J by 8 bases, with 18 bases between the two germline ends. CDR3 protein: CASSLSQQGLGGYTF. CDR3 bases: TGTGCCAGCAGTTTAAGTCAACAGGGTTTAGGCGGCTACACCTTC.

In its sample, this clone was seen a few times. The chain joins TRBV19 to TRBJ1-1, with D perhaps TRBD1 (6 bases). This CDR3 comprises 15 residues. With 4 bases removed from V and 2 bases from J, the gap between germline ends came to 14 bases. Germline V gene sequence: CDR1 LNHDA, CDR2 SQIVND (reference sequence). The chain's CDR3 is CASSTSYRVNTEAFF. In DNA form, the CDR3 reads TGTGCCAGTAGTACCTCATACAGGGTAAACACTGAAGCTTTCTTT.

The chain's CDR3 is CATRDSQETQYF. CDR3 DNA sequence: TGTGCCACCCGGGACAGCCAAGAGACCCAGTACTTC. The chain combines TRBV6-1 with TRBJ2-5; 7 positions agree with TRBD1. The V and J ends lost 10 bases and 1 base, in that order; junction bases with no gene match: 3. The CDR3 consists of 12 residues. From germline, CDR1 is MNHNS and CDR2 SASEGT.

V and J are TRBV6-1 and TRBJ2-2; D might be TRBD1 or TRBD2, each matching 7 bases. Per the germline V gene, CDR1 is MNHNS and CDR2 is SASEGT. Between the trimmed V and J ends, which lost 7 bases and 6 bases, there was a span of 12 bases. The CDR3 runs 13 residues. The CDR3 DNA is TGTGCCAGCACCAGGGGGGGCCCCGGGGAGCTGTTTTTT. Encoded protein: CASTRGGPGELFF.

This sequence joins TRBV5-1 and TRBJ2-3; 8 bases map to TRBD2. Per germline, CDR1 SGHRS and CDR2 YFSETQ. This CDR3 comprises 14 residues. V dropped 2 bases and J dropped 6; count of bases not matched to a gene: 5. The CDR3 reads CASSLSGRADTQYF. The DNA for the CDR3 is TGCGCCAGCAGCTTATCCGGGAGGGCGGATACGCAGTATTTT.

J is TRBJ2-1 and V is TRBV5-1; the D is unclear. CDR3 length equals 16 residues. CDR1 and CDR2 from the germline V gene are SGHRS and YFSETQ. V lost 1 base to trimming and J lost 0 bases, with 11 bases between them. CDR3 region: CASSLLGISSYNEQFF. CDR3 coding DNA: TGCGCCAGCAGCTTGTTAGGTATAAGCTCCTACAATGAGCAGTTCTTC.

The chain employs TRBV6-5 and TRBJ2-7, with 7 nucleotides matching TRBD2. With 2 bases clipped from V and 5 bases from J, the junction kept 6 bases outside the gene matches. CDR3 length equals 14 residues. Per germline, CDR1 MNHEY and CDR2 SVGAGI. In DNA form, the CDR3 reads TGTGCCAGCAGTTACACGAGCGGGACCAACGAGCAGTACTTC. It encodes CASSYTSGTNEQYF.

The chain recombines TRBV2 with TRBJ2-3; D unclear. The V end lost 4 bases, the J end lost 2 bases, and 10 bases lay between the germline ends. CDR1 and CDR2 from the germline V gene are SNHLY and FYNNEI. This CDR3 is 14 amino acids long. The CDR3 DNA is TGTGCCAGCAGTGTGGGATTAAACACAGATACGCAGTATTTT. Amino acid sequence: CASSVGLNTDTQYF.

This chain connects TRBV5-1 to TRBJ1-1; 9 bases are shared with TRBD1. The CDR3 length is 14 residues. Germline V gene lookup returns CDR1 SGHRS and CDR2 YFSETQ. V lost 5 bases to trimming and J lost 3 bases; unmatched junction nucleotides: 5. The CDR3 sequence is CASRAGQGDTEAFF. The CDR3 coding sequence is TGCGCCAGCAGGGCGGGACAGGGCGACACTGAAGCTTTCTTT.